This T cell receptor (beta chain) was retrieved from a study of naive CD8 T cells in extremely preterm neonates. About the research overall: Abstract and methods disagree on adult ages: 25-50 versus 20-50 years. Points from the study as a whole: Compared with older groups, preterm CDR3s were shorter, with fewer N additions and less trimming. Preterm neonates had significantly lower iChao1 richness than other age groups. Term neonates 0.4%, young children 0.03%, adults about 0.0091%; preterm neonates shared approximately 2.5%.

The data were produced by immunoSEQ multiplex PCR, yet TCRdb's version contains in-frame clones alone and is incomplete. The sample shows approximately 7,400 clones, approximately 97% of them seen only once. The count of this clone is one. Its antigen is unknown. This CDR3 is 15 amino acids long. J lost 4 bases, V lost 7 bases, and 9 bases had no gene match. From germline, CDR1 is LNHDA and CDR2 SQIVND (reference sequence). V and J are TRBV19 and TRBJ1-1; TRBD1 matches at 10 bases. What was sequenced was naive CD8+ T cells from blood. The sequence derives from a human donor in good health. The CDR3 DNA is TGTGCCAGTAACCGAAACCGGGACAGGGGCACTGAAGCTTTCTTT. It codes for CASNRNRDRGTEAFF.